Shown below are 24 T cell receptor beta chains from a single sample sequenced in a study of shared clonotypes between healthy human individuals. CD8 cells regarded as naive lacked CD45RO, were positively chosen for CCR7, and omitted terminally differentiated effector memory CD45RA+ cells. Produced via immunoSEQ multiplex PCR; TCRdb's table is partial and in-frame only. This table has about 2,200,000 clones, roughly 91% appearing once. The specimen sequenced was naive CD8+ T cells from PBMCs. These TCRs come from a man aged 18 to 29 in good health. Some clones in this sample may be carry-over from other donors' samples.

The gene calls are TRBV6-5 and TRBJ1-5, with D unclear. Trimming shortened V by 4 bases and J by 0 bases, and 7 bases separated the two germline ends. The germline gives CDR1 MNHEY, CDR2 SVGAGI. The length of the CDR3 is 14 residues. The CDR3 region has the DNA TGTGCCAGCAGTTCTCACTATAGCAATCAGCCCCAGCATTTT. Its protein is CASSSHYSNQPQHF.

The chain uses TRBV27 and TRBJ1-1; D not certain. Per the germline V gene, CDR1 is MNHEY and CDR2 is SMNVEV (reference sequence). Trimming took 5 bases from V and 7 from J, leaving 14 bases between them. The CDR3 is 13 residues long. The CDR3 DNA sequence: TGTGCCAGCAGTCCCCTTGTCAGAAGTGAAGCTTTCTTT. It translates to CASSPLVRSEAFF.

The chain couples TRBV7-9 to TRBJ2-5, with D possibly matching TRBD1 (6 bases). Germline CDR1 reads SEHNR; CDR2 reads FQNEAQ (reference sequence). This CDR3 spans 15 amino acids. V lost 7 bases and J lost 5, with 20 bases in between. The CDR3 coding sequence is TGTGCCAGCACCCAGACAGGTCCACGGCGGGAGACCCAGTACTTC. As protein: CASTQTGPRRETQYF.

This rearrangement joins TRBV11-2 to TRBJ2-1; no firm D call. This CDR3 is 14 amino acids long. CDR1 is SGHAT, CDR2 FQNNGV, per germline. V was pared by 3 bases and J by 8 bases, with 14 bases between. The CDR3 loop is CASSLVTSTDEQFF. The DNA of the CDR3 is TGTGCCAGCAGCTTGGTCACAAGCACGGATGAGCAGTTCTTC.

Concerning this clone: This CDR3 is also generated by other DNA sequences in the sample. The chain employs TRBV19 and TRBJ2-1; 7 nucleotides line up with TRBD1. V lost 3 bases to trimming and J lost 2 bases; unmatched junction nucleotides: 4. The germline V gene encodes CDR1 LNHDA and CDR2 SQIVND (reference sequence). The CDR3 has 15 residues. CDR3: CASSIDRVTYNEQFF. CDR3 DNA: TGTGCCAGTAGTATCGACAGGGTTACCTACAATGAGCAGTTCTTC. The whole variable domain, filled in from reference TRBV19 and TRBJ2-1, reads DGGITQSPKYLFRKEGQNVTLSCEQNLNHDAMYWYRQDPGQGLRLIYYSQIVNDFQKGDIAEGYSVSREKKESFPLTVTSAQKNPTAFYLCASSIDRVTYNEQFFGPGTRLTVL.

V usage is TRBV7-8 and J usage is TRBJ2-3, with TRBD2 identical over 12 bases. This CDR3 region has 16 residues. The V gene's germline CDR1 is SGHVS and CDR2 FQNEAQ. J was trimmed by 7 bases and V by 5 bases; bases with no gene match: 10. The CDR3 loop reads CASSHRLAGEWNTQYF. Here the CDR3 DNA reads TGTGCCAGCAGCCATCGACTAGCGGGAGAATGGAATACGCAGTATTTT.

The gene calls are TRBV5-4 and TRBJ2-1, with TRBD1 matching over 8 bases. The CDR3 length is 14 residues. Trimming took 4 bases from V and 6 from J; bases not matched to a gene: 6. Germline loops: CDR1 SGHNT, CDR2 YYREEE (reference sequence). The CDR3, as DNA: TGTGCCAGCAGCCCGGACAGGGTCGGCAATGAGCAGTTCTTC. Residues: CASSPDRVGNEQFF.

The V gene is TRBV25-1, the J gene TRBJ1-1; possibly TRBD1 for D (5 bases). The CDR3 is 15 amino acids. Germline V lookup: CDR1 MGHDK, CDR2 SYGVNS. V lost 4 bases and J lost 5, with 17 bases in between. CDR3 nucleotide sequence: TGTGCCAGCAGTGCCTCCCTGAGGGGAGAGACTGAAGCTTTCTTT. The encoded protein is CASSASLRGETEAFF.

This chain connects TRBV28 to TRBJ1-5, with D maybe TRBD1 (6 bases). This CDR3 is built from 17 residues. The germline CDR1 and CDR2 sequences are MDHEN and SYDVKM. V lost 5 bases to trimming and J lost 0 bases, with 17 bases between them. The CDR3 DNA follows: TGTGCCAGCAGTCAGAGGAACAGGGTGTCTAGCAATCAGCCCCAGCATTTT. This gives the protein CASSQRNRVSSNQPQHF.

This clone was recorded only once. The V call is TRBV7-9, the J call TRBJ2-5; D remains ambiguous. The CDR3 covers 16 residues. Germline CDR1 and CDR2: SEHNR and FQNEAQ (reference sequence). Trimming took off 5 bases at V and 2 bases at J, with 18 bases between the two ends. The CDR3 sequence is CASSPGPGMNQETQYF. The CDR3, as DNA: TGTGCCAGCAGCCCCGGGCCAGGTATGAATCAAGAGACCCAGTACTTC.

This rearrangement joins TRBV7-9 to TRBJ2-7; D remains ambiguous. V lost 4 bases to trimming and J lost 6 bases, with 10 bases between them. Germline V CDR1 and CDR2: SEHNR, FQNEAQ (reference sequence). CDR3 length: 12 amino acids. CDR3 sequence: CASSSGGFEQYF. In nucleotides, the CDR3 is TGTGCCAGCAGCTCGGGTGGGTTCGAGCAGTACTTC.

The J gene is TRBJ2-1, the V gene TRBV19; a weak D match, TRBD1 (6 bases). The CDR3 length is 15 residues. Germline loops: CDR1 LNHDA, CDR2 SQIVND (reference sequence). Trimming cost V 6 bases and J 0 bases, with 12 bases left between them. The CDR3 DNA reads TGTGCCAGTAGCGCCGACAGGAACTCCTACAATGAGCAGTTCTTC. This sequence encodes CASSADRNSYNEQFF.

The J gene is TRBJ1-1, the V gene TRBV6-5; D may be TRBD1 (5 bases). V lost 6 bases and J lost 1, with 9 bases in between. CDR1 MNHEY and CDR2 SVGAGI come from the germline V gene. CDR3 size: 13 residues. In DNA form, the CDR3 reads TGTGCCAGCAGCAACCAGGGGAACACTGAAGCTTTCTTT. Amino acid sequence: CASSNQGNTEAFF.

This clone was recorded only once. J is TRBJ2-7 and V is TRBV25-1; D perhaps matches TRBD2 (5 bases). Germline CDR1 and CDR2: MGHDK and SYGVNS. Trimming pared 5 bases from V and 5 bases from J, leaving 19 bases between. The CDR3 loop spans 15 amino acids. In nucleotides, the CDR3 is TGTGCCAGCAGTACCCCTAGCTCCAATAGGAACGAGCAGTACTTC. This gives the protein CASSTPSSNRNEQYF.

CDR3 residues: CASSLSSGVANEKLFF. DNA of the CDR3: TGTGCCAGCAGTTTATCCTCCGGGGTAGCTAATGAAAAACTGTTTTTT. The V call is TRBV27, the J call TRBJ1-4; no clear D gene. The germline CDR1 and CDR2 sequences are MNHEY and SMNVEV (reference sequence). The CDR3 length is 16 residues. With 0 bases removed from V and 3 bases from J, the gap between germline ends came to 11 bases.

The V call is TRBV9, the J call TRBJ1-2; TRBD1 is a possible D gene (6 bases). Trimming pared 0 bases from V and 1 base from J, leaving 13 bases between. CDR1 SGDLS and CDR2 YYNGEE come from the germline V gene. The CDR3 is 16 amino acids. The CDR3 DNA reads TGTGCCAGCAGCGTAGATCGGTCAGGGGATAACTATGGCTACACCTTC. Its translation is CASSVDRSGDNYGYTF. Full variable domain (remainder filled in from reference TRBV9 and TRBJ1-2): DSGVTQTPKHLITATGQRVTLRCSPRSGDLSVYWYQQSLDQGLQFLIQYYNGEERAKGNILERFSAQQFPDLHSELNLSSLELGDSALYFCASSVDRSGDNYGYTFGSGTRLTVV.

The V and J genes are TRBV28 and TRBJ2-2, with D unclear. The CDR3 is 15 amino acids. V was cut by 3 bases and J by 7 bases, with 15 bases left in between. In germline, CDR1 is MDHEN, CDR2 SYDVKM. The DNA for the CDR3 is TGTGCCAGCAGTTTCCCGGATGGTATGCGCGGGGAGCTGTTTTTT. It yields the protein CASSFPDGMRGELFF.

The chain joins TRBV28 to TRBJ2-3; D gene uncertain. The CDR3 totals 13 residues. Trimming shortened V by 4 bases and J by 2 bases, and 7 bases separated the two germline ends. Germline V gene data show CDR1 as MDHEN and CDR2 as SYDVKM. CDR3 sequence reads: CASSYQITDTQYF. The CDR3 coding sequence is TGTGCCAGCAGTTACCAGATCACAGATACGCAGTATTTT.

The V call is TRBV30, the J call TRBJ2-5; D is undetermined. The better agreement between TRBJ2-7 and the DNA end casts doubt on the J call. The CDR3 is 14 residues long. From germline, CDR1 is GTSNPN and CDR2 SVGIG (reference sequence). The CDR3 spells CAWGREIHTYEQYF. For the CDR3, the DNA is TGTGCCTGGGGTCGAGAGATCCATACCTACGAGCAGTACTTC.

The chain couples TRBV7-9 to TRBJ2-1; 12 bases fit TRBD2. V lost 4 bases to trimming and J lost 3 bases; unmatched junction nucleotides: 1. This CDR3 comprises 15 residues. Germline lookup yields CDR1 SEHNR and CDR2 FQNEAQ (reference sequence). CDR3 loop: CASSSSGRGYNEQFF. The CDR3 bases are TGTGCCAGCAGCTCTAGCGGGAGGGGCTACAATGAGCAGTTCTTC.

V usage is TRBV28 and J usage is TRBJ1-1; 7 nucleotides agree with TRBD1. Germline trimming cut 5 bases from V and 0 bases from J; bases unmatched to any gene: 6. CDR3 length equals 15 residues. The germline gives CDR1 MDHEN, CDR2 SYDVKM. For the CDR3, the DNA is TGTGCCAGCAGTCCAGGACAGGATCTGAACACTGAAGCTTTCTTT. Amino acids: CASSPGQDLNTEAFF.

V is TRBV7-8 and J is TRBJ2-5; 10 bases match TRBD1. CDR1 and CDR2 (germline): SGHVS, FQNEAQ. There are 14 residues in the CDR3. Trimming cost V 6 bases and J 2 bases; bases outside gene matches: 3. The CDR3 DNA follows: TGTGCCAGCAGGCGACAGGGGGCTCAAGAGACCCAGTACTTC. Amino acid sequence: CASRRQGAQETQYF.

This clone was observed a single time. V gene TRBV13 combines with J gene TRBJ2-2, with TRBD1 identical over 7 bases. CDR3 length: 16 residues. Germline assignment: CDR1 PRHDT and CDR2 FYEKMQ (reference sequence). Trimming took 4 bases from V and 6 from J; bases not matched to a gene: 11. The DNA of the CDR3 is TGTGCCAGCAGCTCCACAGAGACAGGGTATTCCGGGGAGCTGTTTTTT. Amino acid sequence: CASSSTETGYSGELFF.

This clone was seen once. J is TRBJ2-7 and V is TRBV14, with D perhaps TRBD2 (6 bases). The CDR3 extends over 13 amino acids. V was trimmed by 6 bases and J by 6 bases, leaving 15 bases between them. Germline CDR1 SGHDN, CDR2 FVKESK. The CDR3 reads CASRPPLGGEQYF. Written as DNA, the CDR3 is TGTGCCAGCAGGCCACCACTGGGGGGCGAGCAGTACTTC.